The clone carrying this T cell receptor (beta chain) showed up just a few times. This sample was included in a study of T-cell reconstitution after alpha-beta-depleted transplantation in children. During its preparation, the TCRbeta library received unique molecular identifiers. TCRdb re-analysed the PCR reads in MiXCR, keeping a single row per CDR3 protein. The repertoire holds about 400,000 distinct CDR3 sequences, about a fifth seen once, with 3.8% in the top ten. Germline loops: CDR1 SEHNR, CDR2 FQNEAQ (reference sequence). Trimming took 2 bases from V and 4 from J, leaving 9 bases between them. The CDR3 has 14 residues.

This TCR derives from a human donor who donated a stem cell graft to a child with acute myeloid leukemia. The specimen comprised PBMCs from the stem cell graft donor, sampled from the stem cell graft. This chain links TRBV7-9 with TRBJ2-1; D unclear. The CDR3 DNA is TGTGCCAGCAGCTTACTGGGCAGTTACAATGAGCAGTTCTTC. Its translation is CASSLLGSYNEQFF.